One and the same sample provided the 27 T cell receptor beta chains below, sequenced in a study of cytomegalovirus exposure and HLA in healthy donors. Data came from immunoSEQ multiplex PCR; TCRdb stores just in-frame clones and leaves some out. The table shows around 200,000 clones, with 65% to 85% occurring only once. Sequenced input: PBMCs. The receptors come from a woman aged 18-29 years in good health and CMV-seropositive.

This rearrangement joins TRBV19 to TRBJ2-7, with 7 bases that match TRBD1. V shed 6 bases and J 7 bases; nucleotides not matched to a gene: 15. This CDR3 spans 15 amino acids. CDR1 LNHDA and CDR2 SQIVND come from the germline V gene (reference sequence). CDR3 nucleotide sequence: TGTGCCAGTAGCCCTGCCGGGACAGTGGTGAAGGAGCAGTACTTC. Its protein product is CASSPAGTVVKEQYF. The full variable domain, with the rest looked up from reference TRBV19 and TRBJ2-7, is DGGITQSPKYLFRKEGQNVTLSCEQNLNHDAMYWYRQDPGQGLRLIYYSQIVNDFQKGDIAEGYSVSREKKESFPLTVTSAQKNPTAFYLCASSPAGTVVKEQYFGPGTRLTVT.

V is TRBV6-5 and J is TRBJ1-5; 9 bases match TRBD1. The ends lost 4 bases at V and 6 bases at J; junction bases unmatched: 4. The CDR3 has 14 amino acids. Germline CDR1 reads MNHEY; CDR2 reads SVGAGI. The CDR3 loop is CASSWRQGGQPQHF. The CDR3 DNA sequence: TGTGCCAGCAGTTGGCGACAGGGGGGTCAGCCCCAGCATTTT.

The chain recombines TRBV6-5 with TRBJ1-6; D is possibly TRBD1 (6 bases). Germline CDR1 and CDR2: MNHEY and SVGAGI. V lost 0 bases to trimming and J lost 7 bases, with 13 bases between them. This CDR3 region has 16 residues. The CDR3 nucleotides read TGTGCCAGCAGTTACTCGTCGACAGGTGGCAATTCACCCCTCCACTTT. Translating gives CASSYSSTGGNSPLHF.

V usage is TRBV19 and J usage is TRBJ2-3; 14 positions agree with TRBD2. Germline V gives CDR1 LNHDA, CDR2 SQIVND (reference sequence). V shed 6 bases and J 6 bases; nucleotides not matched to a gene: 5. The CDR3 has 15 amino acids. CDR3 DNA: TGTGCCAGTAGGACTAGCGGGGGGGCTTGGGATACGCAGTATTTT. Translating it yields CASRTSGGAWDTQYF.

The rearrangement joins TRBV6-5 to TRBJ2-3, with D possibly being TRBD1 (5 bases). V was cut by 0 bases and J by 5 bases, with 9 bases left in between. CDR3 size: 14 residues. Germline values: CDR1 MNHEY, CDR2 SVGAGI. The CDR3 nucleotides read TGTGCCAGCAGTTACTCGTACAGGCAAGATACGCAGTATTTT. Translation gives CASSYSYRQDTQYF.

This rearrangement joins TRBV27 to TRBJ1-6; tentative D call: TRBD1 (5 bases). Trimming took off 5 bases at V and 7 bases at J, with 18 bases between the two ends. There are 16 residues in the CDR3. The germline V gene has CDR1 MNHEY and CDR2 SMNVEV (reference sequence). The CDR3 is CASSPMFGTQNSPLHF. The CDR3 nucleotides read TGTGCCAGCAGTCCAATGTTTGGGACTCAGAATTCACCCCTCCACTTT.

This clone was detected once. V gene TRBV19 combines with J gene TRBJ1-3, with D perhaps matching TRBD1 (5 bases). Germline V gene data show CDR1 as LNHDA and CDR2 as SQIVND (reference sequence). The CDR3 totals 16 residues. V dropped 2 bases and J dropped 0 bases, with 11 bases sitting between them. For the CDR3, the DNA is TGTGCCAGTAGTATATGGGGCTCGCACTCTGGAAACACCATATATTTT. This sequence encodes CASSIWGSHSGNTIYF. Combining the CDR3 with reference TRBV19 and TRBJ1-3 gives the whole variable domain DGGITQSPKYLFRKEGQNVTLSCEQNLNHDAMYWYRQDPGQGLRLIYYSQIVNDFQKGDIAEGYSVSREKKESFPLTVTSAQKNPTAFYLCASSIWGSHSGNTIYFGEGSWLTVV.

V and J are TRBV19 and TRBJ1-1, with D possibly TRBD1 on 6 matching bases. V lost 7 bases to trimming and J lost 0 bases, with 12 bases between them. This CDR3 has 14 residues. Germline loops: CDR1 LNHDA, CDR2 SQIVND (reference sequence). CDR3 region: CASTHRDMNTEAFF. The CDR3 DNA reads as TGTGCCAGTACTCACCGGGACATGAACACTGAAGCTTTCTTT.

This sequence joins TRBV6-5 and TRBJ1-3, with a weak D call TRBD1 (5 bases). The V and J ends lost 6 bases and 4 bases respectively, with 7 bases between them. The CDR3 length is 12 residues. Per germline, CDR1 MNHEY and CDR2 SVGAGI. CDR3 coding DNA: TGTGCCAGCAGGGGGCAAGGAAACACCATATATTTT. Encoded protein: CASRGQGNTIYF.

This clone was observed a handful of times. The V call is TRBV6-1, the J call TRBJ2-2; perhaps TRBD2 as D (5 bases). V lost 2 bases and J 5 bases, leaving 9 bases between the germline ends. The CDR3 is 14 residues long. The germline gives CDR1 MNHNS, CDR2 SASEGT. The CDR3 DNA sequence: TGTGCCAGCAGTGAACCGGGAAATACCGGGGAGCTGTTTTTT. This codes for CASSEPGNTGELFF.

V usage is TRBV7-2 and J usage is TRBJ2-2, with D perhaps matching TRBD2 (5 bases). V was pared by 5 bases and J by 4 bases, with 14 bases between. The CDR3 loop spans 15 amino acids. In germline, CDR1 is SGHTA, CDR2 FQGNSA. The CDR3 bases are TGTGCCAGCAGCGCCCCCGGACTGATCACCGGGGAGCTGTTTTTT. Protein: CASSAPGLITGELFF.

The chain uses TRBV10-2 and TRBJ2-1; 10 nucleotides agree with TRBD2. This CDR3 is built from 16 residues. V lost 3 bases and J lost 10; bases outside the gene matches: 12. Germline CDR1 WSHSY, CDR2 SAAADI. CDR3: CASSEFSSGGAGEQFF. The CDR3 DNA sequence: TGCGCCAGCAGTGAATTCTCGAGCGGGGGGGCCGGAGAGCAGTTCTTC.

The CDR3 bases are TGTGCCAGCACGTCCGGGTGGGGCACAGATACGCAGTATTTT. Translation: CASTSGWGTDTQYF. The rearrangement joins TRBV7-9 to TRBJ2-3, with no clear D. The CDR3 consists of 14 residues. V was shortened by 7 bases and J by 1 base, with 12 bases between the two germline ends. In germline, CDR1 is SEHNR, CDR2 FQNEAQ (reference sequence).

This chain links TRBV5-5 with TRBJ1-6; TRBD1 is a possible D gene (6 bases). Trimming stripped 2 bases from V and 5 bases from J, with 11 bases between. From germline, CDR1 is SGHKS and CDR2 YYEKEE (reference sequence). This CDR3 has 15 amino acids. The CDR3 sequence is CASSLQGLDNSPLHF. CDR3 sequence (DNA): TGTGCCAGCAGCTTACAGGGCCTTGATAATTCACCCCTCCACTTT.

J is TRBJ1-5 and V is TRBV6-5, with D tentatively TRBD1 (6 bases). CDR3 size: 13 residues. The germline CDR1 and CDR2 sequences are MNHEY and SVGAGI. V lost 5 bases and J 6 bases, leaving 11 bases between the germline ends. CDR3 sequence reads: CASSDRMAQPQHF. CDR3 in DNA: TGTGCCAGCAGTGACAGGATGGCTCAGCCCCAGCATTTT.

This chain uses TRBV5-8 with TRBJ1-4; 8 nucleotides match TRBD1. The ends lost 0 bases at V and 7 bases at J; junction bases unmatched: 2. This CDR3 has 14 amino acids. Germline-derived CDR1 and CDR2 are SGHTS and YDEGEE. As DNA, the CDR3 is TGTGCCAGCAGCTTGGGACAGGGGATTGAAAAACTGTTTTTT. It codes for CASSLGQGIEKLFF.

The rearrangement joins TRBV5-1 to TRBJ2-1, with 13 positions matching TRBD2. Germline loops: CDR1 SGHRS, CDR2 YFSETQ. Trimming at V came to 4 bases and at J to 6 bases, leaving 10 bases not matched to a gene. The CDR3 runs 17 residues. CDR3 loop: CASSLRTTSGGANEQFF. CDR3 nucleotides: TGCGCCAGCAGCCTGAGAACAACTAGCGGGGGGGCCAATGAGCAGTTCTTC.

The rearrangement joins TRBV6-5 to TRBJ1-1, with unresolved D. V was pared by 0 bases and J by 6 bases, with 8 bases between. The CDR3 loop spans 13 amino acids. The germline CDR1 and CDR2 sequences are MNHEY and SVGAGI. CDR3 residues: CASSYSIGSEAFF. DNA for the CDR3: TGTGCCAGCAGTTACTCGATCGGTTCTGAAGCTTTCTTT.

This clone was counted a few times. V is TRBV14 and J is TRBJ2-7; no reliable D call. CDR1 SGHDN and CDR2 FVKESK come from the germline V gene. The ends were cut back, 8 bases at V and 2 bases at J, with 16 bases in the middle. The CDR3 runs 14 residues. In nucleotides, the CDR3 is TGTGCCAGCTCTCAGCTCGCCCGGGCCTACGAGCAGTACTTC. This translates into CASSQLARAYEQYF.

This rearrangement joins TRBV2 to TRBJ1-1, with D possibly matching TRBD1 (5 bases). CDR3 size: 12 residues. Between the trimmed V and J ends, which lost 6 bases and 4 bases, there was a span of 9 bases. CDR1 is SNHLY and CDR2 is FYNNEI in the germline V gene. The CDR3 DNA reads as TGTGCCAGCAGCGCGGACACCACTGAAGCTTTCTTT. It translates to CASSADTTEAFF.

The chain couples TRBV27 to TRBJ1-6; D is unresolved. Germline V lookup: CDR1 MNHEY, CDR2 SMNVEV (reference sequence). The CDR3 extends over 14 amino acids. The V end was cut by 2 bases, the J end by 7 bases, with 9 bases between. CDR3 nucleotides: TGTGCCAGCAGTTTAAAACTATTAAATTCACCCCTCCACTTT. It codes for CASSLKLLNSPLHF.

The chain is built from TRBV20-1 and TRBJ2-3; no reliable D call. Germline assignment: CDR1 DFQATT and CDR2 SNEGSKA (reference sequence). CDR3 length: 10 amino acids. Trimming removed 3 bases from V and 5 bases from J, with 3 bases in between. The CDR3 loop reads CSASRDTQYF. The CDR3 DNA sequence: TGCAGTGCTAGTCGAGATACGCAGTATTTT.

The chain couples TRBV15 to TRBJ2-2; 12 nucleotides match TRBD2. CDR1 LNHNV and CDR2 YYDKDF come from the germline V gene (reference sequence). With V trimmed by 0 bases and J by 6 bases, 14 bases remained unmatched. The CDR3 spans 20 residues. CDR3 nucleotide sequence: TGTGCCACCAGCAGAGATCCCCCCACTAGCGGGGGGAAAGTGGCCGGGGAGCTGTTTTTT. It is translated as CATSRDPPTSGGKVAGELFF.

The chain recombines TRBV6-1 with TRBJ1-3; 7 bases map to TRBD1. The germline CDR1 and CDR2 sequences are MNHNS and SASEGT. V gave up 4 bases and J gave up 1 base; unmatched junction bases: 1. CDR3 length equals 14 residues. The CDR3 here is CASSVQGSGNTIYF. The CDR3 DNA follows: TGTGCCAGCAGTGTACAGGGGTCTGGAAACACCATATATTTT.

This clone was counted only a few times. V usage is TRBV7-3 and J usage is TRBJ2-5; possibly TRBD2 for D (5 bases). V lost 1 base and J lost 5, with 8 bases in between. CDR1 and CDR2 from the germline V gene are SGHTA and FQGTGA. The CDR3 extends over 13 amino acids. The DNA of the CDR3 is TGTGCCAGCAGCTTAAATCCGGGGGAGACCCAGTACTTC. Translated: CASSLNPGETQYF.

V is TRBV7-9 and J is TRBJ2-5, with D possibly matching TRBD2 (5 bases). Trimming left V 5 bases short and J 2 bases short, with 9 bases between. Germline CDR1 SEHNR, CDR2 FQNEAQ (reference sequence). The CDR3 has 13 residues. CDR3: CASSTGLQETQYF. Written as DNA, the CDR3 is TGTGCCAGCAGCACCGGACTTCAAGAGACCCAGTACTTC.

The chain recombines TRBV27 with TRBJ1-2, with D unclear. The CDR3 consists of 16 residues. The V gene lost 0 bases and the J gene lost 0 bases, with 11 bases spanning the gap. CDR1 and CDR2 (germline): MNHEY, SMNVEV (reference sequence). CDR3 DNA: TGTGCCAGCAGTTTATCTAGTAAAGTTTCTAACTATGGCTACACCTTC. This encodes CASSLSSKVSNYGYTF.